These 21 T cell receptor beta chains share one sample of origin, sequenced in a study of cytomegalovirus exposure and HLA in healthy donors. The primer mix had 60 Vbeta and 13 Jbeta primers. Some clones are missing from TCRdb's copy, which holds only in-frame ones; the method was immunoSEQ multiplex PCR. This table holds just over 150,000 clones, 86% found once. Material: PBMCs. These receptors originate from a woman between 18 and 30 years old in good health and CMV-seronegative.

The V gene is TRBV28, the J gene TRBJ1-2, with 7 positions matching TRBD1. The CDR3 runs 12 residues. The germline V gene encodes CDR1 MDHEN and CDR2 SYDVKM. CDR3 DNA sequence: TGTATAGCAGGGGGTTCAACTACGGGCTACACCTTC. Translation gives CIAGGSTTGYTF.

V usage is TRBV6-5 and J usage is TRBJ1-3; no definite D call. There are 15 residues in the CDR3. CDR1 MNHEY and CDR2 SVGAGI come from the germline V gene. The V gene lost 2 bases and the J gene lost 2 bases, with 10 bases spanning the gap. The CDR3 DNA sequence: TGTGCCAGCAGTTACCTCCCCGGGGCTGGAAACACCATATATTTT. Translation: CASSYLPGAGNTIYF.

The V and J genes are TRBV7-2 and TRBJ2-7; D remains ambiguous. V was clipped by 5 bases and J by 3 bases, with 5 bases between them. This CDR3 is built from 11 residues. The germline V gene encodes CDR1 SGHTA and CDR2 FQGNSA. CDR3 nucleotide sequence: TGTGCCAGCAGCCCAGACTACGAGCAGTACTTC. It yields the protein CASSPDYEQYF.

The chain has TRBV29-1 and TRBJ1-1, with D possibly matching TRBD1 (5 bases). V shed 5 bases and J shed 1 base, with 14 bases lying between them. The CDR3 runs to 14 residues. Germline V gene data show CDR1 as SQVTM and CDR2 as ANQGSEA. In DNA form, the CDR3 reads TGCAGCGTTTTCACCAGGGTTGCGAACACTGAAGCTTTCTTT. The encoded protein is CSVFTRVANTEAFF.

The CDR3 is CASSSGTGLNVEQYF. The CDR3 region has the DNA TGTGCCAGCAGTTCCGGGACAGGGCTTAACGTGGAGCAGTACTTC. V gene TRBV9 combines with J gene TRBJ2-7; TRBD1 aligns across 9 bases. V was pared by 5 bases and J by 7 bases, with 13 bases of the junction left unmatched. There are 15 residues in the CDR3. In germline, CDR1 is SGDLS, CDR2 YYNGEE.

This chain links TRBV29-1 with TRBJ2-1; 10 positions agree with TRBD2. Trimming took 6 bases from V and 9 from J; bases not matched to a gene: 11. Germline-derived CDR1 and CDR2 are SQVTM and ANQGSEA. The length of the CDR3 is 14 residues. The CDR3 reads CSVAGTSVHGEQFF. As DNA, the CDR3 is TGCAGCGTCGCCGGGACTAGCGTACATGGTGAGCAGTTCTTC.

The V call is TRBV7-2, the J call TRBJ2-5; the D gene is possibly TRBD2 (5 bases). This CDR3 is 14 amino acids long. The V gene's germline CDR1 is SGHTA and CDR2 FQGNSA. Trimming stripped 5 bases from V and 5 bases from J, with 15 bases between. The CDR3 nucleotides read TGTGCCAGCAGCGTTTTGGGGAGCCGGGAGACCCAGTACTTC. It translates to CASSVLGSRETQYF.

This clone has only one observation. The chain couples TRBV5-1 to TRBJ1-2; D ambiguous. Per germline, CDR1 SGHRS and CDR2 YFSETQ. The CDR3 totals 13 residues. The V end lost 4 bases, the J end lost 8 bases, and 15 bases lay between the germline ends. The CDR3 nucleotides read TGCGCCAGCAGCCCATCCGAAGAGTTGGGCTACACCTTC. Amino acid sequence: CASSPSEELGYTF.

V usage is TRBV4-1 and J usage is TRBJ2-2; D is undetermined. Germline CDR1 MGHRA, CDR2 YSYEKL. The CDR3 spans 14 residues. Trimming took 4 bases from V and 0 from J, leaving 6 bases between them. CDR3 nucleotide sequence: TGCGCCAGCAGCCCGGTCACGAACACCGGGGAGCTGTTTTTT. Its protein product is CASSPVTNTGELFF.

The chain combines TRBV27 with TRBJ2-7; 8 nucleotides agree with TRBD2. This CDR3 is 13 amino acids long. Germline V gene data show CDR1 as MNHEY and CDR2 as SMNVEV (reference sequence). V shed 2 bases, J shed 7 bases, and the junction held 4 bases outside the gene matches. The CDR3 loop is CASSLAGGYEQYF. CDR3 bases: TGTGCCAGCAGTTTAGCGGGAGGTTATGAGCAGTACTTC.

The chain has TRBV1 and TRBJ2-1; the table's D gene call, TRBD2, was not cross checked with the DNA. TRBV1 is shown as a pseudogene. CDR3 length equals 16 residues. Here the CDR3 DNA reads TGCACCAGCAGCTCCCGACTAGCGGGAGTCGTCAATGAGCAGTTCTTC. Its translation: CTSSSRLAGVVNEQFF.

This chain links TRBV7-9 with TRBJ1-5; 9 positions match TRBD1. CDR3 length: 13 residues. The V gene's germline CDR1 is SEHNR and CDR2 FQNEAQ (reference sequence). Unmatched junction bases numbered 6, after V lost 7 bases and J lost 8 bases. CDR3: CASTGTGMEPQHF. CDR3 in DNA: TGTGCCAGCACCGGGACAGGGATGGAGCCCCAGCATTTT.

V is TRBV28 and J is TRBJ1-5; D uncertain. The germline CDR1 and CDR2 sequences are MDHEN and SYDVKM. Trimming stripped 3 bases from V and 5 bases from J, with 5 bases between. The CDR3 length is 12 residues. CDR3 region: CASSFNDQPQHF. The CDR3 DNA sequence: TGTGCCAGCAGTTTTAATGATCAGCCCCAGCATTTT.

The J gene is TRBJ2-3, the V gene TRBV11-2; D is perhaps TRBD1 (6 bases). CDR1 is SGHAT and CDR2 is FQNNGV in the germline V gene. V was cut by 0 bases and J by 5 bases, with 21 bases left in between. There are 18 residues in the CDR3. CDR3 coding DNA: TGTGCCAGCAGCTTAGATCTGTGGGGGCCGGGGTCCGGAGATACGCAGTATTTT. This encodes CASSLDLWGPGSGDTQYF. Together with reference TRBV11-2 and TRBJ2-3, the CDR3 gives the full variable domain: EAGVAQSPRYKIIEKRQSVAFWCNPISGHATLYWYQQILGQGPKLLIQFQNNGVVDDSQLPKDRFSAERLKGVDSTLKIQPAKLEDSAVYLCASSLDLWGPGSGDTQYFGPGTRLTVL.

This chain uses TRBV2 with TRBJ2-7, with a tentative D call TRBD2 (6 bases). This CDR3 region has 13 residues. V gave up 4 bases and J gave up 2 bases, with 9 bases separating them. Per the germline V gene, CDR1 is SNHLY and CDR2 is FYNNEI. Here the CDR3 reads CASSAASAYEQYF. The CDR3 DNA follows: TGTGCCAGCAGTGCGGCTAGCGCCTACGAGCAGTACTTC.

On this clone: Other DNA sequences in this sample translate to the same CDR3. The V call is TRBV6-5, the J call TRBJ1-2, with TRBD1 matching over 7 bases. The junction had 6 bases not matched to a gene; V was cut back by 5 bases and J by 6 bases. Germline loops: CDR1 MNHEY, CDR2 SVGAGI. The CDR3 is made up of 13 amino acids. CDR3 coding DNA: TGTGCCAGCAGTGACCTGACAGGGAATGGCTACACCTTC. This translates into CASSDLTGNGYTF.

This chain connects TRBV11-2 to TRBJ1-1; D is unresolved. There are 14 residues in the CDR3. V lost 5 bases to trimming and J lost 1 base, with 11 bases between them. Germline V lookup: CDR1 SGHAT, CDR2 FQNNGV. The CDR3: CASSLDYANTEAFF. CDR3 bases: TGTGCCAGCAGCCTCGACTACGCGAACACTGAAGCTTTCTTT.

The genes are TRBV7-9 and TRBJ2-7; unclear D gene. Trimming took off 5 bases at V and 0 bases at J, with 8 bases between the two ends. CDR1 and CDR2 from the germline V gene are SEHNR and FQNEAQ (reference sequence). The CDR3 runs to 13 residues. CDR3 coding DNA: TGTGCCAGCAGCCCGCTCAGCTCCTACGAGCAGTACTTC. Residues: CASSPLSSYEQYF.

This clone was seen only once. The chain combines TRBV4-1 with TRBJ1-1; D remains ambiguous. CDR1 is MGHRA, CDR2 YSYEKL, per germline. The length of the CDR3 is 15 residues. Trimming removed 2 bases from V and 6 bases from J, with 16 bases in between. CDR3 DNA: TGCGCCAGCAGCCAATTCCTCGCGACATCGGCTGAAGCTTTCTTT. As protein: CASSQFLATSAEAFF.

As concerns this clone: One end of the junction varies from germline; a read error may be responsible. The genes are TRBV6-5 and TRBJ1-2; 11 bases align to TRBD1. This CDR3 spans 15 amino acids. Germline V gene lookup returns CDR1 MNHEY and CDR2 SVGAGI. The CDR3 DNA follows: TGTGCCAGCAGTGGACAGGGGGCGGGGAACTATGGCTACCCCTTC. It translates to CASSGQGAGNYGYPF.

V usage is TRBV4-1 and J usage is TRBJ1-5; TRBD1 matches 7 bases. Trimming took 0 bases from V and 7 from J; bases not matched to a gene: 6. The CDR3 totals 15 residues. The V gene's germline CDR1 is MGHRA and CDR2 YSYEKL. The CDR3 DNA reads as TGCGCCAGCAGCCAAGATAGAGGGGGCGGACAGCCCCAGCATTTT. This translates into CASSQDRGGGQPQHF.